These T cell receptor beta chains were read from a single sample in a study of T cells after yellow fever vaccination. In TCRdb, the 5' RACE reads were re-called with MiXCR into one record per CDR3 protein. Of about 260,000 distinct CDR3 sequences listed, 10% to 15% are singletons. This specimen was CD4+ T cells sorted from PBMCs, taken 45 days after the yellow fever booster vaccination. These receptors all come from a man aged 30 to 45 who received the YFV17D yellow fever vaccine. Both conserved end residues are part of each CDR3.

j_call | v_call | cdr3_aa
TRBJ2-3 | TRBV18 | CASSEPGGTQYF
TRBJ2-3 | TRBV16 | CASSPRLTSQVTDTQYF
TRBJ2-1 | TRBV7-2 | CASGKFYNEQFF
TRBJ1-1 | TRBV14 | CASVDGPNTEAFF
TRBJ2-1 | TRBV20-1 | CSARDLIGPYNEQFF
TRBJ2-7 | TRBV20-1 | CSARGSSRGQDYEQYF
TRBJ2-1 | TRBV20-1 | CSASALAGADNEQFF
TRBJ2-3 | TRBV6-5 | CASSYWGHQDGTQYF
TRBJ2-1 | TRBV7-8 | CASSLVLAAYNEQFF
TRBJ2-1 | TRBV6-2/TRBV6-3 | CASMDPVPGKQFF
TRBJ2-7 | TRBV10-3 | CAIGPGTGVYEQYF
TRBJ2-1 | TRBV29-1 | CSVGTGATVNEQFF
TRBJ2-1 | TRBV12-3/TRBV12-4 | CASSRGLALGQFF
TRBJ2-1 | TRBV28 | CASSSRDRGRNEQFF
TRBJ2-7 | TRBV20-1 | CSATRGTGTARDEQYF
TRBJ2-5 | TRBV11-2 | CASSPRTWGMVETQYF
TRBJ1-1 | TRBV7-2 | CASSLGGTHTEAFF